Following are 28 T cell receptor beta chains from one sample sequenced in a study of response to subunit inactivated influenza vaccine. One entry per CDR3 protein results from TCRdb running MiXCR on the RT-PCR reads. The data show more than 550,000 distinct CDR3 sequences, approximately 10% seen once. These sequences were also reported in another study, on T cells expressing NK-cell markers. From that second work: With UMIs, 5'RACE template switching was used to make TCR beta cDNA.

The source material was PBMCs from blood, sampled on the day of vaccination. These receptors came from a man aged 45-65 years who received an inactivated influenza vaccine.

For the CDR3, the DNA is TGCAGTGCCGCTAGGGCGCCCAGCACAGATACGCAGTATTTT. Protein: CSAARAPSTDTQYF. The chain employs TRBV20-1 and TRBJ2-3; D is ambiguous. CDR1 and CDR2 (germline): DFQATT, SNEGSKA (reference sequence). CDR3 length: 14 amino acids. The germline V and J ends were trimmed by 6 bases and 0 bases, with 13 bases remaining between them.

This rearrangement joins TRBV11-2 to TRBJ2-3, with D hard to call. Germline CDR1 reads SGHAT; CDR2 reads FQNNGV. The CDR3 runs to 12 residues. The germline V and J ends were trimmed by 3 bases and 4 bases, with 5 bases remaining between them. The CDR3 region has the DNA TGTGCCAGCAGCTTTTGGGCAGATACGCAGTATTTT. Translated, it gives CASSFWADTQYF. Full variable domain (outside the CDR3, taken from reference TRBV11-2 and TRBJ2-3): EAGVAQSPRYKIIEKRQSVAFWCNPISGHATLYWYQQILGQGPKLLIQFQNNGVVDDSQLPKDRFSAERLKGVDSTLKIQPAKLEDSAVYLCASSFWADTQYFGPGTRLTVL.

The chain couples TRBV6-5 to TRBJ2-1; the match to TRBD2 covers 14 bases. V lost 2 bases and J lost 6; bases outside the gene matches: 3. The CDR3 extends over 16 amino acids. Germline CDR1 reads MNHEY; CDR2 reads SVGAGI. CDR3 nucleotide sequence: TGTGCCAGCAGTTACGGACTAGCGGGGGGCCTCAATGAGCAGTTCTTC. It encodes CASSYGLAGGLNEQFF.

This clonotype turned up a few times. This rearrangement joins TRBV10-3 to TRBJ1-2; maybe TRBD1 (5 bases). CDR3 size: 16 residues. CDR1 ENHRY and CDR2 SYGVKD come from the germline V gene. The germline V and J ends were trimmed by 11 bases and 2 bases, with 24 bases remaining between them. The CDR3 nucleotides are TGTGCCTCTAACTTCAATACAGGTCCTCTAAACTATGGCTACACCTTC. The encoded protein is CASNFNTGPLNYGYTF.

This clonotype was picked up a small number of times. V gene TRBV10-3 combines with J gene TRBJ2-7; D is possibly TRBD2 (6 bases). V was pared by 8 bases and J by 0 bases, with 14 bases between. This CDR3 contains 14 residues. Germline values: CDR1 ENHRY, CDR2 SYGVKD. The CDR3 DNA is TGTGCCATCGGGCCCGCGGGGCGCTCCTACGAGCAGTACTTC. Protein product: CAIGPAGRSYEQYF.

This clonotype occurred many times. This chain joins TRBV15 and TRBJ2-1, with 16 positions matching TRBD2. Germline assignment: CDR1 LNHNV and CDR2 YYDKDF (reference sequence). Trimming at V came to 8 bases and at J to 0 bases, leaving 4 bases not matched to a gene. The CDR3 has 17 residues. In nucleotides, the CDR3 is TGTGCCACCCGCGGGACTAGCGGGAGGGTCTCCTACAATGAGCAGTTCTTC. Amino acids: CATRGTSGRVSYNEQFF. Using reference TRBV15 and TRBJ2-1 for the parts outside the CDR3, the full variable domain is DAMVIQNPRYQVTQFGKPVTLSCSQTLNHNVMYWYQQKSSQAPKLLFHYYDKDFNNEADTPDNFQSRRPNTSFCFLDIRSPGLGDTAMYLCATRGTSGRVSYNEQFFGPGTRLTVL.

The chain links TRBV7-8 to TRBJ2-7, with 7 nucleotides matching TRBD2. The CDR3 length is 15 residues. The germline V gene encodes CDR1 SGHVS and CDR2 FQNEAQ. J gave up 3 bases and V 4 bases, and 9 bases lay outside the gene matches. The CDR3 sequence: CASSYASTSFYEQYF. The CDR3 nucleotides are TGTGCCAGCAGCTACGCCTCGACTAGCTTCTACGAGCAGTACTTC. The entire variable domain, with the rest obtained from reference TRBV7-8 and TRBJ2-7, is as follows: GAGVSQSPRYKVAKRGQDVALRCDPISGHVSLFWYQQALGQGPEFLTYFQNEAQLDKSGLPSDRFFAERPEGSVSTLKIQRTQQEDSAVYLCASSYASTSFYEQYFGPGTRLTVT.

This clonotype was seen ten or more times. The genes are TRBV12-3 or TRBV12-4 and TRBJ2-7; D unclear. This CDR3 region has 14 residues. The V gene lost 2 bases and the J gene lost 0 bases, with 8 bases spanning the gap. CDR3 amino acids: CASSLYLGSYEQYF. The CDR3 DNA sequence: TGTGCCAGCAGTTTATATCTGGGCTCCTACGAGCAGTACTTC.

Only a few counts were recorded for this clonotype. The V call is TRBV29-1, the J call TRBJ2-5; 8 bases fit TRBD2. Germline V gene sequence: CDR1 SQVTM, CDR2 ANQGSEA. V was pared by 8 bases and J by 7 bases, with 15 bases of the junction left unmatched. The CDR3 contains 14 residues. Written as DNA, the CDR3 is TGCAGCTTAAAACTGGGCGGGAGGCCTTGGACCCAGTACTTC. Protein: CSLKLGGRPWTQYF.

This clonotype was counted between two and nine times. The gene calls are TRBV20-1 and TRBJ2-7; 9 bases agree with TRBD2. CDR3 length equals 14 residues. Unmatched junction bases numbered 8, after V lost 6 bases and J lost 2 bases. Germline CDR1 and CDR2: DFQATT and SNEGSKA (reference sequence). CDR3 region: CSATPAGGPYEQYF. In DNA form, the CDR3 reads TGCAGTGCGACCCCAGCGGGAGGCCCCTACGAGCAGTACTTC.

This chain connects TRBV7-8 to TRBJ1-5, with D hard to call. The CDR3 length is 16 residues. V was shortened by 1 base and J by 0 bases, with 10 bases between the two germline ends. The germline V gene encodes CDR1 SGHVS and CDR2 FQNEAQ. CDR3 sequence: CASSLVPAYSNQPQHF. CDR3 in DNA: TGTGCCAGCAGCTTAGTCCCGGCATATAGCAATCAGCCCCAGCATTTT.

This clonotype was seen repeatedly, ten times or more. V and J are TRBV20-1 and TRBJ2-3; no clear D gene. Trimming took 0 bases from V and 2 from J, leaving 12 bases between them. Germline V gives CDR1 DFQATT, CDR2 SNEGSKA (reference sequence). The length of the CDR3 is 15 residues. The CDR3 protein is CSARDMLLYTDTQYF. CDR3 DNA sequence: TGCAGTGCTAGAGATATGTTACTATACACAGATACGCAGTATTTT.

This chain connects TRBV2 to TRBJ2-5, with unresolved D. Germline V gene sequence: CDR1 SNHLY, CDR2 FYNNEI. With 3 bases removed from V and 1 base from J, the gap between germline ends came to 6 bases. The CDR3 sequence is 13 residues long. The CDR3 DNA follows: TGTGCCAGCAGTGAGGGGATCCAAGAGACCCAGTACTTC. It yields the protein CASSEGIQETQYF.

The genes are TRBV6-6 and TRBJ1-3; D remains unclear. Germline CDR1 reads MNHNY; CDR2 reads SVGAGI (reference sequence). The CDR3 is 13 residues long. Trimming stripped 3 bases from V and 4 bases from J, with 7 bases between. DNA of the CDR3: TGTGCCAGCAGTTATGGGCAGGGAAACACCATATATTTT. Its translation is CASSYGQGNTIYF.

This clonotype came up a few times. V and J are TRBV6-5 and TRBJ2-3; D unresolved. Trimming pared 2 bases from V and 2 bases from J, leaving 8 bases between. The CDR3 covers 14 residues. Looked up from germline, CDR1 is MNHEY and CDR2 is SVGAGI. Written as DNA, the CDR3 is TGTGCCAGCAGTTACCGGGCCCTCACAGATACGCAGTATTTT. Residues: CASSYRALTDTQYF.

This clonotype was seen only a few times. V usage is TRBV6-2 or TRBV6-3 and J usage is TRBJ2-3; 7 nucleotides agree with TRBD2. Looked up from germline, CDR1 is MNHEY and CDR2 is SVGEGT. This CDR3 contains 14 residues. Trimming at V came to 8 bases and at J to 4 bases, leaving 9 bases not matched to a gene. In nucleotides, the CDR3 is TGTGCCAGCCCCGGGGGGAGGGCCCCAGATACGCAGTATTTT. Protein: CASPGGRAPDTQYF.

V and J are TRBV15 and TRBJ2-6; no clear D gene. The CDR3 totals 15 residues. V gave up 0 bases and J gave up 3 bases, with 6 bases separating them. The germline V gene encodes CDR1 LNHNV and CDR2 YYDKDF (reference sequence). CDR3 in DNA: TGTGCCACCAGCAGAGATCTCGTTGGGGCCAACGTCCTGACTTTC. It specifies CATSRDLVGANVLTF. The variable domain in full, completed from reference TRBV15 and TRBJ2-6, reads DAMVIQNPRYQVTQFGKPVTLSCSQTLNHNVMYWYQQKSSQAPKLLFHYYDKDFNNEADTPDNFQSRRPNTSFCFLDIRSPGLGDTAMYLCATSRDLVGANVLTFGAGSRLTVL.

The rearrangement joins TRBV7-2 to TRBJ2-1; 11 bases fit TRBD2. Germline CDR1 is SGHTA and CDR2 is FQGNSA. Trimming removed 0 bases from V and 6 bases from J; junction bases left unmatched: 4. This CDR3 contains 16 residues. The CDR3 region has the DNA TGTGCCAGCAGCTTAGCGCCCACTAGCGGGAGCAATGAGCAGTTCTTC. Translating it yields CASSLAPTSGSNEQFF.

The chain has TRBV19 and TRBJ1-6; D possibly corresponds to TRBD1 (5 bases). Trimming took off 3 bases at V and 9 bases at J, with 6 bases between the two ends. CDR1 is LNHDA and CDR2 is SQIVND in the germline V gene (reference sequence). CDR3 size: 12 residues. The CDR3 DNA reads as TGTGCCAGTAGTATCGGGGGTTCACCCCTCCACTTT. Its protein is CASSIGGSPLHF. Complete variable domain (other parts from reference TRBV19 and TRBJ1-6): DGGITQSPKYLFRKEGQNVTLSCEQNLNHDAMYWYRQDPGQGLRLIYYSQIVNDFQKGDIAEGYSVSREKKESFPLTVTSAQKNPTAFYLCASSIGGSPLHFGNGTRLTVT.

This clonotype showed up just a few times. The rearrangement uses TRBV5-1 and TRBJ2-6; D gene ambiguous. Trimming removed 3 bases from V and 2 bases from J, with 6 bases in between. The CDR3 is 14 amino acids. CDR1 is SGHRS, CDR2 YFSETQ, per germline. The CDR3 nucleotides are TGCGCCAGCAGCTCCGTCACTGGGGCCAACGTCCTGACTTTC. The encoded protein is CASSSVTGANVLTF.

This clonotype showed up many times. The rearrangement links TRBV12-3 or TRBV12-4 to TRBJ1-1, with D possibly being TRBD1 (6 bases). This CDR3 has 13 amino acids. V lost 6 bases and J 1 base, leaving 9 bases between the germline ends. The CDR3 spells CASRNRENTEAFF. CDR3 DNA: TGTGCCAGCAGGAACAGGGAGAACACTGAAGCTTTCTTT.

This clonotype was seen more than once but under ten times. The chain recombines TRBV12-3 or TRBV12-4 with TRBJ1-3; D gene unclear. This CDR3 is 14 amino acids long. V was trimmed by 1 base and J by 4 bases, leaving 8 bases between them. As DNA, the CDR3 is TGTGCCAGCAGTTTAGGCGGGCGCGGAAACACCATATATTTT. Translated: CASSLGGRGNTIYF.

This clonotype was counted a few times. The gene calls are TRBV5-1 and TRBJ2-7; TRBD2 is a possible D gene (5 bases). The CDR3 runs 15 residues. Trimming cost V 0 bases and J 3 bases, with 13 bases left between them. The V gene's germline CDR1 is SGHRS and CDR2 YFSETQ. The CDR3 sequence: CASSLASSAGYEQYF. In DNA, the CDR3 is TGCGCCAGCAGCTTGGCGTCTTCGGCGGGCTACGAGCAGTACTTC.

The chain couples TRBV5-1 to TRBJ2-4; 9 bases match TRBD1. The CDR3 runs to 16 residues. Germline assignment: CDR1 SGHRS and CDR2 YFSETQ. Germline trimming cut 4 bases from V and 9 bases from J; bases unmatched to any gene: 14. The DNA for the CDR3 is TGCGCCAGCAGCGGGGGACAGGGCACGAGTTCTGGCATTCAGTACTTC. Its translation: CASSGGQGTSSGIQYF.

The rearrangement links TRBV29-1 to TRBJ2-3; no clear D. The CDR3 contains 14 residues. Germline-derived CDR1 and CDR2 are SQVTM and ANQGSEA. With 2 bases removed from V and 2 bases from J, the gap between germline ends came to 11 bases. CDR3 in DNA: TGCAGCGTTGAATTAGCTGGAAACACAGATACGCAGTATTTT. Translating gives CSVELAGNTDTQYF.

This clonotype came up many times. The rearrangement links TRBV7-8 to TRBJ2-7; possible D gene TRBD2, 6 bases. Germline V lookup: CDR1 SGHVS, CDR2 FQNEAQ. CDR3 length: 11 residues. V lost 5 bases and J 10 bases, leaving 12 bases between the germline ends. CDR3 nucleotide sequence: TGTGCCAGCAGCCTAAGACTAGTTCAGTACTTC. Translation: CASSLRLVQYF.

This clonotype has at least ten counts. The chain uses TRBV5-5 and TRBJ1-1; no definite D call. Trimming stripped 0 bases from V and 1 base from J, with 7 bases between. In germline, CDR1 is SGHKS, CDR2 YYEKEE (reference sequence). The CDR3 runs to 14 residues. CDR3 in amino acids: CASSLAGSNTEAFF. DNA of the CDR3: TGTGCCAGCAGCTTGGCAGGATCGAACACTGAAGCTTTCTTT. Using reference TRBV5-5 and TRBJ1-1 for the parts outside the CDR3, the full variable domain is DAGVTQSPTHLIKTRGQQVTLRCSPISGHKSVSWYQQVLGQGPQFIFQYYEKEERGRGNFPDRFSARQFPNYSSELNVNALLLGDSALYLCASSLAGSNTEAFFGQGTRLTVV.

This clonotype has more than one count but fewer than ten. The rearrangement joins TRBV29-1 to TRBJ2-4, with TRBD2 matching 10 bases. In germline, CDR1 is SQVTM, CDR2 ANQGSEA. The length of the CDR3 is 21 residues. J gave up 0 bases and V 7 bases, and 24 bases lay outside the gene matches. The CDR3 DNA follows: TGCAGCGCGTTTTGTCCCTCTGGGTCTGGGACTAGCGCATTAGCCAAAAACATTCAGTACTTC. This encodes CSAFCPSGSGTSALAKNIQYF.